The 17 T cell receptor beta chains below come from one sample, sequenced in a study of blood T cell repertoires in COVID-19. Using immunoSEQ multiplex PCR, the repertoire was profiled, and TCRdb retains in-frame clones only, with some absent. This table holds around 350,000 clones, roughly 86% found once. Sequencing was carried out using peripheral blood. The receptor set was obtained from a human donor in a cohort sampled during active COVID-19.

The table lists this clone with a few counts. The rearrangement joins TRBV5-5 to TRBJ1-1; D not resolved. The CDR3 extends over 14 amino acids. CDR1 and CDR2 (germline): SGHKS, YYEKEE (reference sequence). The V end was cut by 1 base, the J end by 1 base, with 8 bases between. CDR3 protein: CASSLYEGNTEAFF. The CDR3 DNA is TGTGCCAGCAGCTTGTACGAGGGGAACACTGAAGCTTTCTTT. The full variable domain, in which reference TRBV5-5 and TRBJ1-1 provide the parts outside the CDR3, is DAGVTQSPTHLIKTRGQQVTLRCSPISGHKSVSWYQQVLGQGPQFIFQYYEKEERGRGNFPDRFSARQFPNYSSELNVNALLLGDSALYLCASSLYEGNTEAFFGQGTRLTVV.

The chain's CDR3 is CASSFSTGYSNQPQHF. CDR3 DNA sequence: TGTGCCAGCAGTTTCTCGACAGGCTATAGCAATCAGCCCCAGCATTTT. The rearrangement links TRBV6-6 to TRBJ1-5; TRBD1 is a possible D gene (6 bases). Germline CDR1 and CDR2: MNHNY and SVGAGI (reference sequence). This CDR3 has 16 residues. Trimming left V 4 bases short and J 0 bases short, with 13 bases between.

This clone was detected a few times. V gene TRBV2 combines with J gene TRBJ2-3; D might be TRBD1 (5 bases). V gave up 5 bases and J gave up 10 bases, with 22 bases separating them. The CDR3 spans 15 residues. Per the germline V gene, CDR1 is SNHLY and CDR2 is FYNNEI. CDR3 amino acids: CASSPPATRQRPQYF. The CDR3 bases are TGTGCCAGCAGTCCGCCAGCTACAAGACAGCGACCGCAGTATTTT. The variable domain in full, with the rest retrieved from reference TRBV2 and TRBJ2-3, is EPEVTQTPSHQVTQMGQEVILRCVPISNHLYFYWYRQILGQKVEFLVSFYNNEISEKSEIFDDQFSVERPDGSNFTLKIRSTKLEDSAMYFCASSPPATRQRPQYFGPGTRLTVL.

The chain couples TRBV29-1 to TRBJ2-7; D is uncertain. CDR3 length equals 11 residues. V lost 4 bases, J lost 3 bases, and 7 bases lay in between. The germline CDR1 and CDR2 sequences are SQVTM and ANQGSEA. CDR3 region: CSVVSGYEQYF. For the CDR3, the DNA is TGCAGCGTTGTTAGTGGCTACGAGCAGTACTTC.

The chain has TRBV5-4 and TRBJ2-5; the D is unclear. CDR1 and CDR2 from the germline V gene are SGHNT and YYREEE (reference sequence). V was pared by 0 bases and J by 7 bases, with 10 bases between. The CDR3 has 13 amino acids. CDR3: CASSLGQVGTQYF. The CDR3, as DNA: TGTGCCAGCAGCTTGGGTCAGGTGGGGACCCAGTACTTC.

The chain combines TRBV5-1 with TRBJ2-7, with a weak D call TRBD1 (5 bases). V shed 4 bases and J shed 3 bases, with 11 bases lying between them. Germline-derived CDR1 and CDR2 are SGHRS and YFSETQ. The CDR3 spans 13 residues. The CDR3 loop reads CASSSRGNYEQYF. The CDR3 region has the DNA TGCGCCAGCAGCAGTAGGGGAAACTACGAGCAGTACTTC.

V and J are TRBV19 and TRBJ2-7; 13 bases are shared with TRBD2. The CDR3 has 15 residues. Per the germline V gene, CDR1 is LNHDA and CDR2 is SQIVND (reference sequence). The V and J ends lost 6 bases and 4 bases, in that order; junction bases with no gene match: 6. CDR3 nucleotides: TGTGCCAGTAGCGGAACTAGCGGGAGGGGTTACGAGCAGTACTTC. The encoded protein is CASSGTSGRGYEQYF.

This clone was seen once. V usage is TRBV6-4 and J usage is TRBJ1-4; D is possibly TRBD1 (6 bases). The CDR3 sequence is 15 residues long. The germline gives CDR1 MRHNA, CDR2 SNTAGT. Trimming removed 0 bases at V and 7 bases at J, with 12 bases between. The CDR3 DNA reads TGTGCCAGCAGTGACTCGAAGGGGACACTTGAAAAACTGTTTTTT. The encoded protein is CASSDSKGTLEKLFF.

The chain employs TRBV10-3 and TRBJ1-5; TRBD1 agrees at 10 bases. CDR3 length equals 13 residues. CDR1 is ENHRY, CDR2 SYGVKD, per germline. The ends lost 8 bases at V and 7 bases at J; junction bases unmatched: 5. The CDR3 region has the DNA TGTGCCATCCATTGGACAGGGGGGCAGCCCCAGCATTTT. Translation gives CAIHWTGGQPQHF.

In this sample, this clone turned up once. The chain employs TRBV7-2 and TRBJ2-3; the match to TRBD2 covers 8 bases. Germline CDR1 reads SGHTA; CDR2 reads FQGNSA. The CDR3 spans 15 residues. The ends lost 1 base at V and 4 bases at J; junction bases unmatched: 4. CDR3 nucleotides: TGTGCCAGCAGCTTAGTAGCGGGAATATCAGATACGCAGTATTTT. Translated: CASSLVAGISDTQYF. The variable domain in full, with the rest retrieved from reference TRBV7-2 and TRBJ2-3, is GAGVSQSPSNKVTEKGKDVELRCDPISGHTALYWYRQSLGQGLEFLIYFQGNSAPDKSGLPSDRFSAERTGGSVSTLTIQRTQQEDSAVYLCASSLVAGISDTQYFGPGTRLTVL.

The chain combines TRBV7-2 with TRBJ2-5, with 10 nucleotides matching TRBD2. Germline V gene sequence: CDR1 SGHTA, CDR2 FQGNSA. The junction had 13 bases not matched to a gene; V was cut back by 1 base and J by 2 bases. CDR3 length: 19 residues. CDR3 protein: CASSLEASGGYSDQETQYF. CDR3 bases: TGTGCCAGCAGCTTAGAGGCTAGCGGGGGCTATAGCGATCAAGAGACCCAGTACTTC. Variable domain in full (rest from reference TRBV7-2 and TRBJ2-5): GAGVSQSPSNKVTEKGKDVELRCDPISGHTALYWYRQSLGQGLEFLIYFQGNSAPDKSGLPSDRFSAERTGGSVSTLTIQRTQQEDSAVYLCASSLEASGGYSDQETQYFGPGTRLLVL.

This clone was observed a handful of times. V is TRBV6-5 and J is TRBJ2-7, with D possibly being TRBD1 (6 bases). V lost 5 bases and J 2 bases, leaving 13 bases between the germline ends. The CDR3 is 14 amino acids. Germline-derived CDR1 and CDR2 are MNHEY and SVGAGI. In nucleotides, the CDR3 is TGTGCCAGCAGTCAGGGGCACGGTCCCTACGAGCAGTACTTC. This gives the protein CASSQGHGPYEQYF.

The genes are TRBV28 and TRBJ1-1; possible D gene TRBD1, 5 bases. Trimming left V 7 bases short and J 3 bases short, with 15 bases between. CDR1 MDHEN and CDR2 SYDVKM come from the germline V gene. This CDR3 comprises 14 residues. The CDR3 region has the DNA TGTGCCAGCAAAGAGGGGCCGGGGGACACTGAAGCTTTCTTT. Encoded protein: CASKEGPGDTEAFF.

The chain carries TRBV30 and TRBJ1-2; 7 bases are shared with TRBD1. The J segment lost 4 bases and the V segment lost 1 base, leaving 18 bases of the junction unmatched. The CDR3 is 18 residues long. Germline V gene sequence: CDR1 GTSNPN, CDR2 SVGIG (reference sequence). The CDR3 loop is CAWSDLPSVQGSIYGYTF. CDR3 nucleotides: TGTGCCTGGAGTGACCTCCCCTCCGTACAGGGGAGTATCTATGGCTACACCTTC. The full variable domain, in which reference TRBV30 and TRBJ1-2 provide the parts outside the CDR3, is SQTIHQWPATLVQPVGSPLSLECTVEGTSNPNLYWYRQAAGRGLQLLFYSVGIGQISSEVPQNLSASRPQDRQFILSSKKLLLSDSGFYLCAWSDLPSVQGSIYGYTFGSGTRLTVV.

The DNA for the CDR3 is TGTGCCAGCAGAGACAGGGGGTCCGGGGAGCTGTTTTTT. It translates to CASRDRGSGELFF. The rearrangement joins TRBV25-1 to TRBJ2-2; TRBD1 agrees at 9 bases. V trimming: 6 bases; J trimming: 6 bases; junction bases outside the gene matches: 2. The germline gives CDR1 MGHDK, CDR2 SYGVNS. This CDR3 comprises 13 residues.

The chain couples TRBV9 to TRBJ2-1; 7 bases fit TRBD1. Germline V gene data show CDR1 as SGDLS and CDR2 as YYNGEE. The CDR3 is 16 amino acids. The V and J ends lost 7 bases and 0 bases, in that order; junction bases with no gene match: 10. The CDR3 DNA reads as TGTGCCAGCGGTTGGAGGACAGGAAGCTCCTACAATGAGCAGTTCTTC. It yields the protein CASGWRTGSSYNEQFF.

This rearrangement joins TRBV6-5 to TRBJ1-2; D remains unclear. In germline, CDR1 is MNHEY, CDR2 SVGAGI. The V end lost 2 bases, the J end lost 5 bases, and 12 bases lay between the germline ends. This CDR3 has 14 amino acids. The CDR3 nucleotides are TGTGCCAGCAGTTACGCCCTATTTCCGTATGGCTACACCTTC. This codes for CASSYALFPYGYTF.